The clone carrying this T cell receptor beta chain appeared many times. Antigen specificity is unknown. The length of the CDR3 is 15 residues. Trimming removed 0 bases from V and 5 bases from J; junction bases left unmatched: 3. The germline V gene has CDR1 MNHEY and CDR2 SVGEGT. This sample stems from a study of metastatic and nonmetastatic thyroid tumors. Study information: Repertoire data that came from the blood and tumor or nodule tissue of malignant and benign thyroid patients were compared. The study's findings and limits: Relative to benign nodules, malignant thyroid tumors were reportedly characterized by significantly elevated TCR beta diversity in blood and tumor.

Source study methods: CDR3 differences across clinicopathological groups were used to build a distant-metastasis classifier for papillary thyroid cancer. From the PCR reads, TCRdb re-called clones with MiXCR. Here the V and J calls rest on TCRdb's processing, not on the authors' analysis. The sample comprises under 35,000 clones, around 25% of which are singletons, and 14% to 15% rests with the top ten. Before thyroid surgery, none of the patients had received any treatment. Sequencing was carried out using blood. The receptor's source is a female donor with papillary thyroid cancer or a benign thyroid nodule (not recorded which). Some clones in this sample may be carry-over from other donors' samples. The chain is built from TRBV6-2 or TRBV6-3 and TRBJ2-5; 10 bases fit TRBD2. CDR3 in DNA: TGTGCCAGCAGTTACTCTGCTAGCGGGAGCGAGACCCAGTACTTC. Translated: CASSYSASGSETQYF.